This T cell receptor (beta chain) was found in a study of regulatory T cells in long-lasting Graves disease. Study-wide findings and caveats: The number of shared public clonotypes was higher in persistent patients (approximately 2,500) than new patients (roughly 970).

Trimming removed 5 bases from V and 6 bases from J; junction bases left unmatched: 17. There are 18 residues in the CDR3. The germline CDR1 and CDR2 sequences are MNHNS and SASEGT. A word on this clonotype: Its cognate antigen is unknown.

Documented time point: persistent/refractory GD, antithyroid drugs over 5 years with positive TRAb. The TCR library was made from RNA extracted from PBMCs. Building the TCR beta libraries relied on iRepertoire HTBI primers, and CDR3 regions underwent Arm-PCR. MiXCR, run by TCRdb on the multiplex PCR reads, gives a single entry per CDR3 protein. The data show nearly 350,000 distinct CDR3 sequences, with roughly 21% seen just once and less than 30% held by the top ten. This chain links TRBV6-1 with TRBJ2-3; TRBD2 aligns across 10 bases. Material: peripheral blood mononuclear cells (PBMCs), obtained when the disease was refractory, from a patient treated with antithyroid drugs. The receptor comes from a female donor with Graves disease. The CDR3 loop reads CASSHYIGTSGAQDTQYF. CDR3 coding DNA: TGTGCCAGCAGTCATTACATAGGTACTAGCGGGGCCCAGGATACGCAGTATTTT.